These 31 T cell receptor beta chains originate from one sample sequenced in a study of technical replicates of blood from a few donors. The method was immunoSEQ multiplex PCR; TCRdb's version includes in-frame clones alone and lacks a portion of them. The sample consists of 100,000 or so clones, just under 95% of them appearing once. Specimen: T cells isolated from PBMCs. The receptors shown here come from a human donor in good health.

The chain recombines TRBV10-2 with TRBJ2-1, with TRBD2 matching over 12 bases. Germline CDR1 is WSHSY and CDR2 is SAAADI. With 4 bases clipped from V and 0 bases from J, the junction kept 7 bases outside the gene matches. This CDR3 region has 18 residues. CDR3 nucleotide sequence: TGCGCCAGCAGTGTTACTAGCGGGGGGTCGAGCTCCTACAATGAGCAGTTCTTC. This sequence encodes CASSVTSGGSSSYNEQFF.

This rearrangement joins TRBV19 to TRBJ2-1; TRBD2 might be the D (7 bases). Trimming took 6 bases from V and 8 from J, leaving 32 bases between them. CDR3 length: 19 amino acids. Germline V gene lookup returns CDR1 LNHDA and CDR2 SQIVND (reference sequence). The CDR3 DNA sequence: TGTGCCAGTAGGAAAGAATACGGCGGGGGCTCGGCCGCCTTGGATGAGCAGTTCTTC. Translation: CASRKEYGGGSAALDEQFF.

The rearrangement links TRBV7-9 to TRBJ2-3, with TRBD2 identical over 10 bases. Germline CDR1 SEHNR, CDR2 FQNEAQ (reference sequence). The CDR3 length is 17 residues. The junction had 8 bases not matched to a gene; V was cut back by 5 bases and J by 0 bases. DNA for the CDR3: TGTGCCAGCAGCCCGATCAGCGGGAGGGCCAGCACAGATACGCAGTATTTT. Amino acid sequence: CASSPISGRASTDTQYF.

This chain connects TRBV5-1 to TRBJ2-3, with TRBD2 matching 7 bases. This CDR3 has 14 residues. CDR1 and CDR2 from the germline V gene are SGHRS and YFSETQ. J gave up 2 bases and V 6 bases, and 6 bases lay outside the gene matches. The CDR3 loop is CASTGGLVTDTQYF. The CDR3 DNA follows: TGCGCCAGCACGGGAGGACTTGTCACAGATACGCAGTATTTT.

V usage is TRBV18 and J usage is TRBJ2-1; 10 nucleotides align to TRBD2. This CDR3 has 15 residues. Germline-derived CDR1 and CDR2 are KGHSH and LQKENI. After removal of 3 bases from V and 7 bases from J, the junction contained 6 bases not matched to a gene. CDR3 in DNA: TGTGCCAGCTCACCCACTAGCGGGGCTTCTAATGAGCAGTTCTTC. Its translation is CASSPTSGASNEQFF.

This clone was seen just once. The V gene is TRBV7-2, the J gene TRBJ2-3; 11 nucleotides line up with TRBD2. With 5 bases clipped from V and 5 bases from J, the junction kept 9 bases outside the gene matches. The CDR3 covers 16 residues. Germline V gives CDR1 SGHTA, CDR2 FQGNSA. The CDR3 region is CASSPLAGGPGDTQYF. The DNA of the CDR3 is TGTGCCAGCAGCCCGTTAGCGGGGGGGCCTGGAGATACGCAGTATTTT. Using reference TRBV7-2 and TRBJ2-3 for the parts outside the CDR3, the full variable domain is GAGVSQSPSNKVTEKGKDVELRCDPISGHTALYWYRQSLGQGLEFLIYFQGNSAPDKSGLPSDRFSAERTGGSVSTLTIQRTQQEDSAVYLCASSPLAGGPGDTQYFGPGTRLTVL.

The chain links TRBV5-4 to TRBJ2-1, with 13 bases matching TRBD2. The CDR3 consists of 16 residues. Germline loops: CDR1 SGHNT, CDR2 YYREEE (reference sequence). The ends lost 4 bases at V and 10 bases at J; junction bases unmatched: 11. Written as DNA, the CDR3 is TGTGCCAGCAGCGCGACTAGCGGGGGGTTCCTGGGAGAGCAGTTCTTC. Its protein product is CASSATSGGFLGEQFF.

This chain joins TRBV7-2 and TRBJ2-5, with 11 bases identical to TRBD2. CDR1 is SGHTA and CDR2 is FQGNSA in the germline V gene. J gave up 1 base and V 5 bases, and 3 bases lay outside the gene matches. The CDR3 runs 15 residues. The DNA for the CDR3 is TGTGCCAGCAGCCGACTAGCGGGGCTCCAAGAGACCCAGTACTTC. This sequence encodes CASSRLAGLQETQYF.

The chain employs TRBV5-1 and TRBJ2-1; TRBD2 is a possible D gene (5 bases). V lost 3 bases to trimming and J lost 6 bases, with 16 bases between them. This CDR3 is 15 amino acids long. Germline CDR1 reads SGHRS; CDR2 reads YFSETQ. The CDR3 is CASSSSSGKINEQFF. The CDR3 DNA is TGCGCCAGCAGCTCCTCCAGCGGAAAGATCAATGAGCAGTTCTTC.

The genes are TRBV5-1 and TRBJ2-2; D unresolved. Trimming pared 0 bases from V and 1 base from J, leaving 10 bases between. The V gene's germline CDR1 is SGHRS and CDR2 YFSETQ. The CDR3 is 16 amino acids. As DNA, the CDR3 is TGCGCCAGCAGCTTGGGGCCGTTTGGGAACACCGGGGAGCTGTTTTTT. Translating gives CASSLGPFGNTGELFF. Together with reference TRBV5-1 and TRBJ2-2, the CDR3 gives the full variable domain: KAGVTQTPRYLIKTRGQQVTLSCSPISGHRSVSWYQQTPGQGLQFLFEYFSETQRNKGNFPGRFSGRQFSNSRSEMNVSTLELGDSALYLCASSLGPFGNTGELFFGEGSRLTVL.

The V and J genes are TRBV11-2 and TRBJ2-1, with 8 bases fitting TRBD1. The junction had 18 bases not matched to a gene; V was cut back by 9 bases and J by 8 bases. CDR1 and CDR2 (germline): SGHAT, FQNNGV. The CDR3 is 16 residues long. The CDR3 loop is CASRAPGQGPLDEQFF. The CDR3 region has the DNA TGTGCCAGTAGAGCGCCAGGACAGGGCCCCTTGGATGAGCAGTTCTTC.

The chain has TRBV6-6 and TRBJ2-2; D not resolved. V was shortened by 4 bases and J by 5 bases, with 8 bases between the two germline ends. Germline V gene sequence: CDR1 MNHNY, CDR2 SVGAGI (reference sequence). The CDR3 is made up of 13 amino acids. The CDR3 nucleotides read TGTGCCAGCAGTTCGACCGGGACCGGGGAGCTGTTTTTT. Its protein product is CASSSTGTGELFF.

This sequence joins TRBV6-1 and TRBJ2-7; the D is unclear. The CDR3 is made up of 15 amino acids. Trimming pared 11 bases from V and 1 base from J, leaving 21 bases between. Germline V gives CDR1 MNHNS, CDR2 SASEGT. The CDR3: CAGRNSWQESYEQYF. The CDR3 DNA reads TGTGCCGGCCGAAATTCTTGGCAGGAATCCTACGAGCAGTACTTC.

The chain couples TRBV6-6 to TRBJ2-7; TRBD1 might be the D (6 bases). This CDR3 spans 15 amino acids. Germline V gene sequence: CDR1 MNHNY, CDR2 SVGAGI (reference sequence). V shed 5 bases and J shed 0 bases, with 14 bases lying between them. The CDR3 DNA reads TGTGCCAGCAGTATACAGGGTTCGAGCTCCTACGAGCAGTACTTC. Protein product: CASSIQGSSSYEQYF.

V is TRBV27 and J is TRBJ2-7; D is possibly TRBD2 (6 bases). Trimming left V 7 bases short and J 4 bases short, with 20 bases between. Looked up from germline, CDR1 is MNHEY and CDR2 is SMNVEV (reference sequence). The CDR3 totals 15 residues. The CDR3 nucleotides are TGTGCCAGCACGTGGGCCGGGGGTAGGGAGTACGAGCAGTACTTC. It codes for CASTWAGGREYEQYF.

V gene TRBV27 combines with J gene TRBJ2-7; TRBD1 might be the D (6 bases). Per germline, CDR1 MNHEY and CDR2 SMNVEV (reference sequence). The V gene lost 6 bases and the J gene lost 7 bases, with 16 bases spanning the gap. The CDR3 length is 13 residues. CDR3 DNA sequence: TGTGCCAGCAGCCTAGGGGGATCGGGAGAGCAGTACTTC. Translated, it gives CASSLGGSGEQYF.

This chain joins TRBV4-1 and TRBJ2-5, with a possible D match to TRBD1 (5 bases). CDR1 and CDR2 from the germline V gene are MGHRA and YSYEKL. This CDR3 has 17 amino acids. V was pared by 0 bases and J by 2 bases, with 16 bases between. The CDR3 loop reads CASSQDRGAGKQETQYF. In DNA, the CDR3 is TGCGCCAGCAGCCAAGATCGTGGGGCAGGGAAACAAGAGACCCAGTACTTC.

V usage is TRBV28 and J usage is TRBJ1-5, with D hard to call. The CDR3 totals 15 residues. Germline CDR1 is MDHEN and CDR2 is SYDVKM. Trimming shortened V by 2 bases and J by 3 bases, and 11 bases separated the two germline ends. CDR3 sequence reads: CASSLDNSYNQPQHF. The CDR3 DNA sequence: TGTGCCAGCAGTTTAGACAACAGCTACAATCAGCCCCAGCATTTT.

The chain is built from TRBV20-1 and TRBJ2-5; D might be TRBD2 (6 bases). V lost 6 bases, J lost 3 bases, and 8 bases lay in between. CDR1 DFQATT and CDR2 SNEGSKA come from the germline V gene (reference sequence). The CDR3 runs 11 residues. This CDR3 reads CSAGGEETQYF. CDR3 nucleotides: TGCAGTGCCGGAGGGGAAGAGACCCAGTACTTC.

The chain uses TRBV29-1 and TRBJ1-1; D is possibly TRBD1 (6 bases). Deletions cut 6 bases from V and 3 bases from J, with 11 bases between. This CDR3 comprises 12 residues. From germline, CDR1 is SQVTM and CDR2 ANQGSEA. The CDR3 here is CSVQGLDTEAFF. For the CDR3, the DNA is TGCAGCGTCCAGGGGTTGGACACTGAAGCTTTCTTT.

The chain couples TRBV18 to TRBJ1-1, with TRBD1 identical over 8 bases. The J segment lost 2 bases and the V segment lost 1 base, leaving 3 bases of the junction unmatched. The CDR3 contains 15 residues. The germline V gene encodes CDR1 KGHSH and CDR2 LQKENI. The CDR3 protein is CASSPLGQGNTEAFF. The CDR3 DNA reads as TGTGCCAGCTCACCACTCGGACAGGGTAACACTGAAGCTTTCTTT.

The V and J genes are TRBV7-2 and TRBJ2-3; TRBD2 is a possible D gene (5 bases). Trimming took 0 bases from V and 1 from J, leaving 5 bases between them. Germline V lookup: CDR1 SGHTA, CDR2 FQGNSA. The CDR3 runs 14 residues. CDR3 sequence (DNA): TGTGCCAGCAGCTTAGCGGGAGGCACAGATACGCAGTATTTT. It is translated as CASSLAGGTDTQYF.

The V call is TRBV6-6, the J call TRBJ1-5; D unclear. From germline, CDR1 is MNHNY and CDR2 SVGAGI (reference sequence). The CDR3 has 15 amino acids. V was clipped by 0 bases and J by 0 bases, with 6 bases between them. The CDR3 DNA reads TGTGCCAGCAGTTACTCCAGGAATAGCAATCAGCCCCAGCATTTT. It encodes CASSYSRNSNQPQHF.

This clone was observed a single time. The genes are TRBV9 and TRBJ1-1; perhaps TRBD1 as D (5 bases). The CDR3 runs 14 residues. V was shortened by 5 bases and J by 4 bases, with 15 bases between the two germline ends. Germline CDR1 and CDR2: SGDLS and YYNGEE. CDR3 nucleotides: TGTGCCAGCAGTCCCGCGGGACTCGCCACTGAAGCTTTCTTT. As protein: CASSPAGLATEAFF.

The V call is TRBV30, the J call TRBJ2-7, with TRBD1 as a possible D gene (5 bases). This CDR3 comprises 12 residues. The V gene's germline CDR1 is GTSNPN and CDR2 SVGIG (reference sequence). V was clipped by 1 base and J by 3 bases, with 7 bases between them. The CDR3 DNA is TGTGCCTGGAGTGCCGACAGCTACGAGCAGTACTTC. This gives the protein CAWSADSYEQYF. Based on the CDR3 plus reference TRBV30 and TRBJ2-7, the full variable domain is SQTIHQWPATLVQPVGSPLSLECTVEGTSNPNLYWYRQAAGRGLQLLFYSVGIGQISSEVPQNLSASRPQDRQFILSSKKLLLSDSGFYLCAWSADSYEQYFGPGTRLTVT.

This clone was seen only once. This rearrangement joins TRBV10-3 to TRBJ2-7; TRBD1 might be the D (5 bases). V gave up 6 bases and J gave up 2 bases, with 17 bases separating them. Germline lookup yields CDR1 ENHRY and CDR2 SYGVKD. This CDR3 spans 15 amino acids. The CDR3 protein is CAISGSGHLTYEQYF. CDR3 in DNA: TGTGCCATCAGCGGTTCAGGGCACCTTACCTACGAGCAGTACTTC.

The chain recombines TRBV11-2 with TRBJ2-3, with 9 bases identical to TRBD2. J gave up 4 bases and V 6 bases, and 14 bases lay outside the gene matches. This CDR3 has 17 amino acids. Looked up from germline, CDR1 is SGHAT and CDR2 is FQNNGV. CDR3 protein: CASSVVVLAGTADTQYF. Here the CDR3 DNA reads TGTGCCAGCAGTGTGGTTGTCCTAGCGGGAACGGCAGATACGCAGTATTTT.

The V call is TRBV13, the J call TRBJ1-1; D not resolved. Germline loops: CDR1 PRHDT, CDR2 FYEKMQ (reference sequence). This CDR3 is built from 17 residues. Trimming removed 2 bases from V and 10 bases from J, with 26 bases in between. The CDR3 loop is CASSLSLAAWVHIGAFF. CDR3 DNA: TGTGCCAGCAGCTTAAGCCTAGCCGCTTGGGTTCATATTGGAGCTTTCTTT.

J is TRBJ1-5 and V is TRBV7-9, with D perhaps TRBD1 (5 bases). This CDR3 comprises 14 residues. Germline V gene lookup returns CDR1 SEHNR and CDR2 FQNEAQ (reference sequence). V lost 4 bases and J 3 bases, leaving 10 bases between the germline ends. Written as DNA, the CDR3 is TGTGCCAGCAGCTCCAGGGAGGTCAATCAGCCCCAGCATTTT. Its translation: CASSSREVNQPQHF.

The rearrangement joins TRBV5-1 to TRBJ1-5; D gene uncertain. CDR1 and CDR2 (germline): SGHRS, YFSETQ. Trimming removed 0 bases from V and 3 bases from J, with 4 bases in between. This CDR3 contains 13 residues. The CDR3: CASSLAVNQPQHF. For the CDR3, the DNA is TGCGCCAGCAGCTTGGCGGTCAATCAGCCCCAGCATTTT.

There are a few counts of this clone. V usage is TRBV19 and J usage is TRBJ1-1; D is uncertain. This CDR3 contains 12 residues. Germline V gene sequence: CDR1 LNHDA, CDR2 SQIVND (reference sequence). V dropped 5 bases and J dropped 6 bases, with 10 bases sitting between them. The CDR3 region is CASSSWGAEAFF. The CDR3 DNA sequence: TGTGCCAGTAGTTCCTGGGGAGCTGAAGCTTTCTTT.